The source of this T cell receptor (beta chain) is a study of T cell repertoires in cytomegalovirus infection. Study details: HLA-B-restricted CMV epitopes that are well studied were used alongside recently identified HLA-C-restricted ones.

Study-wide findings and caveats: Across the ex vivo response, the dominant clonotypes were HLA-C-restricted CMV-specific TCR beta clonotypes.

Germline CDR1 reads SEHNR; CDR2 reads FQNEAQ (reference sequence). The CDR3 length is 17 residues. Trimming removed 5 bases at V and 12 bases at J, with 28 bases between. TCRdb re-called the reads through MiXCR, storing one row per CDR3 protein. In the table there are a few hundred thousand distinct CDR3 sequences, about two fifths of which are singletons. The sample holds a few counts of this clonotype. Its antigen is not identified. This receptor was obtained from a human donor in good health (CMV status not recorded). Some clones in this sample may be carry-over from other donors' samples. The chain employs TRBV7-9 and TRBJ2-2, with D maybe TRBD1 (7 bases). The input for sequencing was cultured PBMCs, taken from culture after CMV antigen stimulation. Written as DNA, the CDR3 is TGTGCCAGCAGCCTACCCCGTGGAGGGGGCAGGTCGGGGAAGCTGTTTTTT. It codes for CASSLPRGGGRSGKLFF.